This paragraph reports one T cell receptor beta chain. The germline V gene encodes CDR1 MNHNS and CDR2 SASEGT. CDR3 length: 14 amino acids. The ends lost 5 bases at V and 3 bases at J; junction bases unmatched: 5. The entry originates in a study of cytomegalovirus exposure and HLA in healthy donors. Vbeta (60) and Jbeta (13) primers were used in the PCR. The data were produced by immunoSEQ multiplex PCR, yet TCRdb's version contains in-frame clones alone and is incomplete. The table records 130,000 to 150,000 clones, around 72% of them present only once. The V gene is TRBV6-1, the J gene TRBJ1-2; 8 bases line up with TRBD1. The receptor's source is a man aged 18 to 35 in good health and CMV-seropositive. The sequencing sample was made of PBMCs. The CDR3 spells CASSNSDRDYGYTF. For the CDR3, the DNA is TGTGCCAGCAGTAACTCGGACAGGGACTATGGCTACACCTTC.